This T cell receptor (beta chain) derives from a study of blood T cell repertoires in COVID-19 (dated by TCRdb to the early 2020s). For the study in its entirety: Samples covering the acute and convalescent phases of COVID-19 were provided by collaborators in the United States, Italy and Spain. The material from the prospective study consisted of cDNA or gDNA derived from T cells, B-cell-depleted T cells, or PBMCs. Deeply sampled blood TCRbeta repertoires from subjects exposed to, actively infected with, or recovered from COVID-19 were included in the dataset. The repertoires were released in a freely available public database meant as a resource for research on the immune response to SARS-CoV-2. The samples were drawn from two sources: the first 160 participants of the ongoing ImmuneRACE study, and fewer than 1,500 subjects contributed by 6 global collaborators. Sample metadata almost always included a de-identified subject ID, COVID-19 status, age in years and sex. Where available, HLA class I and class II types were obtained from metadata supplied by the sample provider rather than from assay-based typing. What the research found in general, with its limitations: The quantity of clinical and demographic metadata differed by source and by participant and was supplied without curation.

Whole blood was collected in K2EDTA tubes by collaborating institutions according to the institutions' own protocols. For TCRbeta analysis, collaborators shipped samples as frozen whole blood, isolated PBMCs, or DNA extracted from either of those sample types. TCRbeta CDR3 regions were amplified from genomic DNA using the immunoSEQ Assay, a bias-controlled multiplex PCR. In the original analysis: The number of nucleated cells in each sample was estimated from the amplification of reference gene primers within the assay. Sequence reads were collapsed and filtered to measure the absolute abundance of every unique TCRbeta CDR3 rearrangement. Productive Simpson clonality was computed per sample as the square root of Simpson's diversity index over productive rearrangements. TCRdb carries this immuneACCESS record with in-frame sequences only. Its versions omit some clonotypes, under half of them owing to an unresolved V gene in the studies checked, with the rest unexplained. The D gene and trimming were derived from the DNA, and the V and J assignments and clone size from that table. This sample has roughly 110,000 clones in its table, and over 55% of those were observed once. About 0.85% of the sample goes to the ten largest clones.

This clone was seen repeatedly, ten times or more. Its antigen is still unknown. Within one base of it there is no much larger clone, and no base qualities were kept. This TCR was recovered from a human donor with acute or convalescent COVID-19. The donor label of this sample is uncertain. The sequencing sample was made of peripheral blood.

The DNA sequence is given as TGTGCCAGCAGGGGTTCCGGGACAGGATCTACAAATGAGCAGTTCTTC. It translates to CASRGSGTGSTNEQFF. The sequence is built from TRBV7-9 and TRBJ2-1; 8 of the junction bases match TRBD1. For this chain, trimming is 6 bases at the V end and 7 bases at the J end, and the number of junction bases without a gene match is 14. CDR1 and CDR2 (SEHNR, FQNEAQ) derive from the germline V gene (reference sequence). Spanning cysteine to phenylalanine, the CDR3 consists of 16 amino acids. Just the 48-base CDR3 DNA is kept, in frame starting at base 1.